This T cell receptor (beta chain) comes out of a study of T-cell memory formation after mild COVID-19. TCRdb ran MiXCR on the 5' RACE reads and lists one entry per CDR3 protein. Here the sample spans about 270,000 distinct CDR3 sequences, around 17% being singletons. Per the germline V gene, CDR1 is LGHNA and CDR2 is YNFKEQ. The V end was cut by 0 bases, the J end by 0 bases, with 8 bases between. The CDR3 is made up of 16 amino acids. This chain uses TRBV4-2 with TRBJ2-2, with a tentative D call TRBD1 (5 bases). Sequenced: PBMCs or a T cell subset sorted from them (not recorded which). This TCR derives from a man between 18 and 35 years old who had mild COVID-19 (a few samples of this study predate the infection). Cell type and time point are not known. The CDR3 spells CASSQDPGTNTGELFF. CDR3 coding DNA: TGTGCCAGCAGCCAAGATCCAGGGACGAACACCGGGGAGCTGTTTTTT.